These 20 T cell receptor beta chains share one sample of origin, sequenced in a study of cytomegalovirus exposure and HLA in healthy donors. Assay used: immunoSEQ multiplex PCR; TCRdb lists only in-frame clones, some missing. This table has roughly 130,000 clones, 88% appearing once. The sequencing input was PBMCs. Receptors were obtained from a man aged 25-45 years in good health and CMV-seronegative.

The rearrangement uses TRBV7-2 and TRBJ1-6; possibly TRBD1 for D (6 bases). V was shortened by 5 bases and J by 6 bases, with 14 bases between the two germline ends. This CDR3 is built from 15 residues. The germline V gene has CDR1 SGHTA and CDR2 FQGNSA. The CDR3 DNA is TGTGCCAGCAGCGCGAGGGGACAAAGTAATTCACCCCTCCACTTT. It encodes CASSARGQSNSPLHF.

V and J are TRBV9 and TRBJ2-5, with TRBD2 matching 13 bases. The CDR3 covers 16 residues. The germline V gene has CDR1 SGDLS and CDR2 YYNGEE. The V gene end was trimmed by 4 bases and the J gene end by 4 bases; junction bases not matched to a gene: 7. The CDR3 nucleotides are TGTGCCAGCAGCTTCGGACTAGCGGGAGCGGTAGAGACCCAGTACTTC. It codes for CASSFGLAGAVETQYF.

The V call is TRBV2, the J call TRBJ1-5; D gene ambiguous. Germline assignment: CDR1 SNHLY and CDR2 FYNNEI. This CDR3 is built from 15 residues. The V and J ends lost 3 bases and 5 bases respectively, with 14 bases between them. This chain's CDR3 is CASSDLGGVDQPQHF. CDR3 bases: TGTGCCAGCAGTGATTTGGGCGGGGTCGATCAGCCCCAGCATTTT. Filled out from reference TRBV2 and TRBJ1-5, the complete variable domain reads EPEVTQTPSHQVTQMGQEVILRCVPISNHLYFYWYRQILGQKVEFLVSFYNNEISEKSEIFDDQFSVERPDGSNFTLKIRSTKLEDSAMYFCASSDLGGVDQPQHFGDGTRLSIL.

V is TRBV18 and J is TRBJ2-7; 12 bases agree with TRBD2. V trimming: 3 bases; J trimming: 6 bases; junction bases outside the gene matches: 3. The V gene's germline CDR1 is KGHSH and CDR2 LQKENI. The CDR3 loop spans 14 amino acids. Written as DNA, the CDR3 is TGTGCCAGCTCACCGGGACTAGCGGGTTCCGAGCAGTACTTC. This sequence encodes CASSPGLAGSEQYF.

Here the CDR3 DNA reads TGCAGCGGTGCCCAGGGGAACTATGGCTACACCTTC. Encoded protein: CSGAQGNYGYTF. The chain is built from TRBV29-1 and TRBJ1-2; a weak D match, TRBD1 (6 bases). Germline CDR1 is SQVTM and CDR2 is ANQGSEA. The CDR3 consists of 12 residues. V lost 7 bases and J 2 bases, leaving 11 bases between the germline ends.

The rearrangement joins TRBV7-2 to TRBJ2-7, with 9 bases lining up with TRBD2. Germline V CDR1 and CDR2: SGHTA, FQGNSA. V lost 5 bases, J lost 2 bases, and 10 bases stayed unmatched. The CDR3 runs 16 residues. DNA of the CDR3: TGTGCCAGCAGCACACGAATCGGACTAGCGCCCTACGAGCAGTACTTC. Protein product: CASSTRIGLAPYEQYF. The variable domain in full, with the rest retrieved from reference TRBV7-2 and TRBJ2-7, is GAGVSQSPSNKVTEKGKDVELRCDPISGHTALYWYRQSLGQGLEFLIYFQGNSAPDKSGLPSDRFSAERTGGSVSTLTIQRTQQEDSAVYLCASSTRIGLAPYEQYFGPGTRLTVT.

CDR3 nucleotide sequence: TGTGCCAGCAGCTTCAGCTACGAGCAGTACTTC. Translation gives CASSFSYEQYF. This chain joins TRBV6-6 and TRBJ2-7; no reliable D call. The ends were cut back, 6 bases at V and 3 bases at J, with 6 bases in the middle. This CDR3 is built from 11 residues. The germline CDR1 and CDR2 sequences are MNHNY and SVGAGI (reference sequence).

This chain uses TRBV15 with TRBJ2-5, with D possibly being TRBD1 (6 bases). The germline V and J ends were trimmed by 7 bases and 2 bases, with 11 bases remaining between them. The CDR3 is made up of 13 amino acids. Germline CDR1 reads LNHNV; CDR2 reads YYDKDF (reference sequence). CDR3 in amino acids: CATTDRWQETQYF. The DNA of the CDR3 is TGTGCCACCACGGACAGATGGCAAGAGACCCAGTACTTC.

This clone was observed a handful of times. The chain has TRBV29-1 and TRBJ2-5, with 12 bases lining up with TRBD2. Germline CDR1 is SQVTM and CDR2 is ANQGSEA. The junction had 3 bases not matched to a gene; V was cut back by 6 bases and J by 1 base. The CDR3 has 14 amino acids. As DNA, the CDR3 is TGCAGCGTACCTAGCGGGAGGGTCCAAGAGACCCAGTACTTC. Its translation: CSVPSGRVQETQYF. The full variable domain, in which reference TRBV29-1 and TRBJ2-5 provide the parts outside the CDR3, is SAVISQKPSRDICQRGTSLTIQCQVDSQVTMMFWYRQQPGQSLTLIATANQGSEATYESGFVIDKFPISRPNLTFSTLTVSNMSPEDSSIYLCSVPSGRVQETQYFGPGTRLLVL.

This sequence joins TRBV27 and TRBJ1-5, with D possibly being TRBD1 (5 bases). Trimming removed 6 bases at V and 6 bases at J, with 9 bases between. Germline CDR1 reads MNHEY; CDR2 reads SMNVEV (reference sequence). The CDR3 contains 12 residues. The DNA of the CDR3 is TGTGCCAGCAGGAGCGGGGGTCAGCCCCAGCATTTT. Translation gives CASRSGGQPQHF.

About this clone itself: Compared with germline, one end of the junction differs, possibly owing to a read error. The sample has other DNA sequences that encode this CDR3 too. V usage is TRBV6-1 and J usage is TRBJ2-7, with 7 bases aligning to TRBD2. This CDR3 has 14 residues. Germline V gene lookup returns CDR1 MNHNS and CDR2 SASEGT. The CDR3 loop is CASSEAQAGYEQYF. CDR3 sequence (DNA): TGCGCCAGCAGTGAAGCGCAAGCGGGGTACGAGCAGTACTTC.

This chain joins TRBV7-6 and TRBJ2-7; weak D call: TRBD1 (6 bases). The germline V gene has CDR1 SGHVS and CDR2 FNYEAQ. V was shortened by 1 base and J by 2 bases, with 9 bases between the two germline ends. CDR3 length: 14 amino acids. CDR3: CASSLEQGPYEQYF. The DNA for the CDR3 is TGTGCCAGCAGCTTAGAACAGGGTCCCTACGAGCAGTACTTC.

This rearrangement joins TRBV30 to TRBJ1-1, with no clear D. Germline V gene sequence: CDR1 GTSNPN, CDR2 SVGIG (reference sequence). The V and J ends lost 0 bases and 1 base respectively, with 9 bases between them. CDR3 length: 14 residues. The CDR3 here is CAWSVVGTNTEAFF. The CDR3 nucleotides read TGTGCCTGGAGTGTAGTGGGCACGAACACTGAAGCTTTCTTT.

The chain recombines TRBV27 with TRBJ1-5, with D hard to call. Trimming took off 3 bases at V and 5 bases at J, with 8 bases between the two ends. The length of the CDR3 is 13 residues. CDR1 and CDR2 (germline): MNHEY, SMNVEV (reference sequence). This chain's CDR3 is CASSLVQDQPQHF. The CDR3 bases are TGTGCCAGCAGTTTGGTTCAGGATCAGCCCCAGCATTTT.

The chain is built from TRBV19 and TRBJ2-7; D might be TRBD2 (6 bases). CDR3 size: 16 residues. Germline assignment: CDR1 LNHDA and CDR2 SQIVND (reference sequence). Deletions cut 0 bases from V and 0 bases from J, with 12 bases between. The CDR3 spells CASSIDVLGSSYEQYF. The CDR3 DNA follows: TGTGCCAGTAGTATAGATGTTCTCGGGAGCTCCTACGAGCAGTACTTC.

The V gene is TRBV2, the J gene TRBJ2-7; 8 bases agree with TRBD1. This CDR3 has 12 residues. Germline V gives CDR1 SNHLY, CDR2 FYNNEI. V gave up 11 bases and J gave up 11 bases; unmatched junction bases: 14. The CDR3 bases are TGTGCCGGCCGGGACAGGCTCGACCGGGAGTACTTC. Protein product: CAGRDRLDREYF.

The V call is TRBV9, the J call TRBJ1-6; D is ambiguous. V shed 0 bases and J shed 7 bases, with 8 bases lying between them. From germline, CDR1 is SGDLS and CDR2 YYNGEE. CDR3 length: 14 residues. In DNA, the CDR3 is TGTGCCAGCAGCGTAGACTCTGTGAATTCACCCCTCCACTTT. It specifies CASSVDSVNSPLHF.

This CDR3 reads CASSLGGGNTIYF. The CDR3 DNA reads as TGTGCCAGCAGTTTGGGGGGTGGAAACACCATATATTTT. The chain carries TRBV6-6 and TRBJ1-3, with D possibly matching TRBD1 (5 bases). CDR3 size: 13 residues. Trimming removed 4 bases at V and 3 bases at J, with 7 bases between. CDR1 is MNHNY and CDR2 is SVGAGI in the germline V gene (reference sequence).

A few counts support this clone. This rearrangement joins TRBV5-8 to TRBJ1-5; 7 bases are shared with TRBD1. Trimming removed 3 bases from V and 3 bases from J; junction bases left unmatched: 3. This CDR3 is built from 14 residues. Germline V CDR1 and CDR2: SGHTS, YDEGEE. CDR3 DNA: TGTGCCAGCAGCTCGGGACAGACCAATCAGCCCCAGCATTTT. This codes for CASSSGQTNQPQHF.

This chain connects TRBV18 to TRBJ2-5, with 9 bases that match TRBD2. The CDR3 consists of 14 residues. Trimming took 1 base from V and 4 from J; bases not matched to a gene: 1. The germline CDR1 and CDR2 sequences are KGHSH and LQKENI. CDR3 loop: CASSPQLAGETQYF. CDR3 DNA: TGTGCCAGCTCACCACAACTAGCGGGAGAGACCCAGTACTTC.